What follows are 14 T cell receptor beta chains derived from one specimen sequenced in a study of cytomegalovirus exposure and HLA in healthy donors. Assay used: immunoSEQ multiplex PCR; TCRdb lists only in-frame clones, some missing. This table holds tens of thousands of clones, 85% to 90% found once. The sample taken for sequencing was PBMCs. These receptors were obtained from a woman younger than 35 in good health and CMV-seronegative.

The V call is TRBV14, the J call TRBJ2-7; 13 bases are shared with TRBD2. This CDR3 has 14 residues. V gave up 3 bases and J gave up 7 bases; unmatched junction bases: 3. CDR1 and CDR2 (germline): SGHDN, FVKESK. CDR3 amino acids: CASSQGLAGREQYF. CDR3 DNA: TGTGCCAGCAGCCAGGGACTAGCGGGAAGAGAGCAGTACTTC.

The chain uses TRBV15 and TRBJ1-5; 8 positions match TRBD1. Per germline, CDR1 LNHNV and CDR2 YYDKDF (reference sequence). This CDR3 spans 16 amino acids. After removal of 1 base from V and 3 bases from J, the junction contained 5 bases not matched to a gene. The CDR3 region is CATSRATGAINQPQHF. The CDR3, as DNA: TGTGCCACCAGCAGAGCGACAGGGGCGATCAATCAGCCCCAGCATTTT.

This clone showed up just once. The V gene is TRBV25-1, the J gene TRBJ2-2; no clear D gene. V lost 4 bases and J lost 5, with 8 bases in between. Per germline, CDR1 MGHDK and CDR2 SYGVNS. This CDR3 spans 13 amino acids. The CDR3 sequence: CASSAPSTGELFF. The CDR3 DNA reads as TGTGCCAGCAGTGCGCCTAGTACCGGGGAGCTGTTTTTT.

The table lists this clone with a count of one. The rearrangement joins TRBV19 to TRBJ1-1; D perhaps matches TRBD1 (6 bases). In germline, CDR1 is LNHDA, CDR2 SQIVND (reference sequence). Trimming pared 5 bases from V and 10 bases from J, leaving 14 bases between. The CDR3 is 12 amino acids. The DNA for the CDR3 is TGTGCCAGTAGTGGAGACAGGTTTGGAGCTTTCTTT. Its protein is CASSGDRFGAFF.

V is TRBV7-9 and J is TRBJ1-5; TRBD1 might be the D (6 bases). V lost 4 bases and J 6 bases, leaving 13 bases between the germline ends. CDR3 length: 14 amino acids. Looked up from germline, CDR1 is SEHNR and CDR2 is FQNEAQ (reference sequence). The CDR3, as DNA: TGTGCCAGCAGCTCACAGGGTTCACGTCAGCCCCAGCATTTT. It is translated as CASSSQGSRQPQHF.

This clone has only one observation. For the CDR3, the DNA is TGTGCCAGCAGCTCATCGACCTCCACGGGGTACCAAGAGACCCAGTACTTC. Protein product: CASSSSTSTGYQETQYF. The chain employs TRBV7-6 and TRBJ2-5; the D gene is possibly TRBD2 (5 bases). CDR3 length: 17 residues. V lost 4 bases and J lost 0, with 18 bases in between. Per germline, CDR1 SGHVS and CDR2 FNYEAQ.

The chain has TRBV27 and TRBJ1-1; maybe TRBD1 (6 bases). The V end was cut by 3 bases, the J end by 6 bases, with 14 bases between. The germline CDR1 and CDR2 sequences are MNHEY and SMNVEV (reference sequence). This CDR3 is 14 amino acids long. The CDR3 reads CASSLYGAGAEAFF. As DNA, the CDR3 is TGTGCCAGCAGTTTGTACGGGGCAGGGGCTGAAGCTTTCTTT.

The V gene is TRBV6-5, the J gene TRBJ1-2, with 7 bases lining up with TRBD1. The V segment lost 5 bases and the J segment 8 bases; nucleotides outside the gene matches: 5. CDR1 and CDR2 from the germline V gene are MNHEY and SVGAGI. The length of the CDR3 is 12 residues. The CDR3 reads CASSQTGYGYTF. CDR3 sequence (DNA): TGTGCCAGCAGTCAGACAGGGTACGGCTACACCTTC.

The gene calls are TRBV5-1 and TRBJ1-1; 12 positions agree with TRBD1. Losses at the gene ends were 3 bases for V and 6 bases for J; bases not matched to a gene: 12. Per germline, CDR1 SGHRS and CDR2 YFSETQ. The CDR3 covers 17 residues. CDR3 region: CASSSRDRGRRGAEAFF. In nucleotides, the CDR3 is TGCGCCAGCAGCTCTCGGGACAGGGGGCGACGGGGGGCTGAAGCTTTCTTT.

The rearrangement links TRBV19 to TRBJ1-2; 7 bases agree with TRBD1. Germline CDR1 and CDR2: LNHDA and SQIVND (reference sequence). This CDR3 spans 12 amino acids. Germline trimming cut 5 bases from V and 8 bases from J; bases unmatched to any gene: 5. CDR3: CASSPRQGGYTF. In DNA form, the CDR3 reads TGTGCCAGTAGTCCCAGACAGGGAGGCTACACCTTC.

The chain joins TRBV18 to TRBJ1-6; TRBD1 matches at 7 bases. The CDR3 is 14 residues long. Germline trimming cut 6 bases from V and 13 bases from J; bases unmatched to any gene: 12. Germline CDR1 and CDR2: KGHSH and LQKENI. The CDR3 is CASSPTGESSPLHF. CDR3 nucleotide sequence: TGTGCCAGCTCGCCTACAGGGGAATCGAGTCCCCTCCACTTT. The full variable domain, in which reference TRBV18 and TRBJ1-6 provide the parts outside the CDR3, is NAGVMQNPRHLVRRRGQEARLRCSPMKGHSHVYWYRQLPEEGLKFMVYLQKENIIDESGMPKERFSAEFPKEGPSILRIQQVVRGDSAAYFCASSPTGESSPLHFGNGTRLTVT.

As regards this clone: A junction end diverges from the germline sequence, so it may reflect a read error. The CDR3 nucleotides are TGTGCCAGCAGCGGGGGGACAGGGGATGTTTTGTTC. Translated: CASSGGTGDVLF. The chain recombines TRBV9 with TRBJ2-4; 10 bases are shared with TRBD1. From germline, CDR1 is SGDLS and CDR2 YYNGEE. There are 12 residues in the CDR3.

The chain couples TRBV27 to TRBJ2-7; 9 bases align to TRBD1. This CDR3 contains 14 residues. The trim removed 6 bases at V and 0 bases at J, leaving 3 bases unmatched. Germline CDR1 is MNHEY and CDR2 is SMNVEV (reference sequence). CDR3: CASSWDRASYEQYF. As DNA, the CDR3 is TGTGCCAGCAGCTGGGACAGGGCCTCCTACGAGCAGTACTTC.

The V gene is TRBV4-1, the J gene TRBJ2-2, with 11 positions matching TRBD1. V was pared by 3 bases and J by 5 bases, with 5 bases of the junction left unmatched. The germline V gene encodes CDR1 MGHRA and CDR2 YSYEKL. The CDR3 has 16 amino acids. This CDR3 is CASSQAGQGATGELFF. CDR3 DNA sequence: TGCGCCAGCAGCCAGGCCGGACAGGGGGCTACCGGGGAGCTGTTTTTT.